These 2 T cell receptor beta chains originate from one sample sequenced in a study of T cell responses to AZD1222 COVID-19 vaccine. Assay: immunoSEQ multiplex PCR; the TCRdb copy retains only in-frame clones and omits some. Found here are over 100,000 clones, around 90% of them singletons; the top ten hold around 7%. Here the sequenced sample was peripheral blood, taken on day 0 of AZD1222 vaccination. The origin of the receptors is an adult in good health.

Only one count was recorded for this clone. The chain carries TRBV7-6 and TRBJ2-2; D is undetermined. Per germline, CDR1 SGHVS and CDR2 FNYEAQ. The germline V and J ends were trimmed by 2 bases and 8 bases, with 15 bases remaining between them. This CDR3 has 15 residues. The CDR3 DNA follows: TGTGCCAGCAGCTTATCTACTAAAGTGTCTGGGGAGCTGTTTTTT. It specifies CASSLSTKVSGELFF.

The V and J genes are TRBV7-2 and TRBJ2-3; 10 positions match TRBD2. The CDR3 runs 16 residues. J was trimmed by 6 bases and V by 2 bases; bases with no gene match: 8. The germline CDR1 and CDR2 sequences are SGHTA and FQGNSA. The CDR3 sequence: CASSLNSGGNGDTQYF. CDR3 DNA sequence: TGTGCCAGCAGCTTAAATAGCGGGGGGAATGGGGATACGCAGTATTTT.